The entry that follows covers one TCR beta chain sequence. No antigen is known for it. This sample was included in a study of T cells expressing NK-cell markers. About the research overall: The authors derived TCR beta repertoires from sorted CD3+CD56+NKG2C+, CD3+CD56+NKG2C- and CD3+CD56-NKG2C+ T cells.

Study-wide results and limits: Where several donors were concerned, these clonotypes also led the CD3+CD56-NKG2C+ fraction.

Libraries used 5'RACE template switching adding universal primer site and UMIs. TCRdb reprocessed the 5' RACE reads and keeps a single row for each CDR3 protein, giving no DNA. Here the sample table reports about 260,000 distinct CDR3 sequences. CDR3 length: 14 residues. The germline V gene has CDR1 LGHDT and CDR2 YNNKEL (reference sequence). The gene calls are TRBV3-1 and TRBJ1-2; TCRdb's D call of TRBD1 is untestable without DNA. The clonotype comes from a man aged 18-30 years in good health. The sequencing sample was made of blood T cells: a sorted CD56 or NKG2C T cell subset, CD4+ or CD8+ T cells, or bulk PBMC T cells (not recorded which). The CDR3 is CASSRGQGAQGYTF.